This T cell receptor beta chain was captured by sequencing in a study of long-term antiretroviral therapy in people with HIV. Runs used v3.0 of the immunoSEQ assay and were done at survey level. Some clones are missing from TCRdb's copy, which holds only in-frame ones; the method was immunoSEQ multiplex PCR. The repertoire holds 25,000 to 35,000 clones, with approximately 95% as singletons. As to this clone: What it binds is not known.

Overall study results and limits: It was observed that HIV repertoires exhibited narrower CDR3 length ranges than controls. There were no data on ART adherence, viral resistance or therapy changes, a gap that limits inferences about post-ART repertoire changes. Transplant donor controls retained higher diversity, though diversity increased after ART. Dominance of pre-ART expanded clones persisted, fluctuating and often declining after ART.

The CDR3 has 16 amino acids. Trimming removed 7 bases from V and 6 bases from J; junction bases left unmatched: 16. CDR1 SGHDT and CDR2 YYEEEE come from the germline V gene. The chain is built from TRBV5-6 and TRBJ2-3; 8 bases are shared with TRBD2. The source material was unsorted PBMCs, sampled 5.3 years after starting antiretroviral therapy. This TCR came from a man aged 50 to 59 with HIV. CDR3 nucleotide sequence: TGTGCCAGCTCCGGGCTAGCGGGCCACGAAACGGATACGCAGTATTTT. As protein: CASSGLAGHETDTQYF.